These 16 T cell receptor beta chains were all obtained from the same sample, sequenced in a study of radiation and T cells in renal cell carcinoma. Only in-frame clones appear in the TCRdb table, and some are missing; sequencing was by immunoSEQ multiplex PCR. The table includes about 150,000 clones, around 90% detected once. Time point specified: blood 2 weeks post-SBRT. The treatment here: 15 Gy SBRT to primary tumor, nephrectomy 4 weeks later. Sequencing was performed on blood, taken from a patient whose treatment included radiotherapy and nephrectomy. These receptors were collected from a woman aged 45-65 years with renal cell carcinoma.

This rearrangement joins TRBV5-1 to TRBJ1-6, with 10 bases matching TRBD1. CDR3 length: 16 residues. V gave up 3 bases and J gave up 7 bases; unmatched junction bases: 7. Germline-derived CDR1 and CDR2 are SGHRS and YFSETQ. As DNA, the CDR3 is TGCGCCAGCAGCTGGACCGGGACAGGGGAGAATTCACCCCTCCACTTT. The encoded protein is CASSWTGTGENSPLHF.

V usage is TRBV6-1 and J usage is TRBJ2-7; D perhaps matches TRBD2 (6 bases). Trimming cost V 6 bases and J 6 bases, with 15 bases left between them. This CDR3 is 13 amino acids long. CDR1 MNHNS and CDR2 SASEGT come from the germline V gene. The CDR3 protein is CASRGTGRSEQYF. The CDR3 DNA follows: TGTGCCAGCAGGGGGACTGGGCGCAGCGAGCAGTACTTC.

The CDR3 loop is CASSLVGVRTEAFF. CDR3 nucleotide sequence: TGTGCCAGCAGCTTGGTAGGAGTCAGGACTGAAGCTTTCTTT. This chain connects TRBV5-6 to TRBJ1-1, with unresolved D. Germline CDR1 reads SGHDT; CDR2 reads YYEEEE. CDR3 length equals 14 residues. With 0 bases removed from V and 5 bases from J, the gap between germline ends came to 11 bases.

The chain couples TRBV29-1 to TRBJ2-5, with 7 bases that match TRBD1. V lost 4 bases, J lost 2 bases, and 4 bases stayed unmatched. The CDR3 totals 13 residues. Per germline, CDR1 SQVTM and CDR2 ANQGSEA. The DNA for the CDR3 is TGCAGCGTTGCGGCGGACAGGCAAGAGACCCAGTACTTC. Translated: CSVAADRQETQYF.

The chain employs TRBV10-3 and TRBJ2-7; 11 positions agree with TRBD1. The CDR3 has 16 residues. Germline lookup yields CDR1 ENHRY and CDR2 SYGVKD. Losses at the gene ends were 0 bases for V and 5 bases for J; bases not matched to a gene: 6. The CDR3 DNA follows: TGTGCCATCAGTGAGTCAAGGACAGGGGGCTACGACGAGCAGTACTTC. It specifies CAISESRTGGYDEQYF.

This clone was picked up one time. The J gene is TRBJ1-5, the V gene TRBV7-2; D is perhaps TRBD1 (6 bases). Germline V lookup: CDR1 SGHTA, CDR2 FQGNSA. V was clipped by 5 bases and J by 7 bases, with 18 bases between them. The CDR3 runs 15 residues. CDR3 nucleotide sequence: TGTGCCAGCAGCCTGGGGAGGGACCAGGGGCAGCCCCAGCATTTT. It is translated as CASSLGRDQGQPQHF. Complete variable domain (other parts from reference TRBV7-2 and TRBJ1-5): GAGVSQSPSNKVTEKGKDVELRCDPISGHTALYWYRQSLGQGLEFLIYFQGNSAPDKSGLPSDRFSAERTGGSVSTLTIQRTQQEDSAVYLCASSLGRDQGQPQHFGDGTRLSIL.

V usage is TRBV4-1 and J usage is TRBJ2-7; 7 bases line up with TRBD2. The V gene's germline CDR1 is MGHRA and CDR2 YSYEKL. Trimming took 0 bases from V and 0 from J; bases not matched to a gene: 5. CDR3 length: 16 residues. CDR3 coding DNA: TGCGCCAGCAGCCAAGAGCGAGCGGGGAACTCCTACGAGCAGTACTTC. Translation: CASSQERAGNSYEQYF.

About this clone: The same CDR3 can be traced to other DNA sequences in this sample. The gene calls are TRBV9 and TRBJ2-5; D uncertain. The CDR3 consists of 13 residues. Germline V gene data show CDR1 as SGDLS and CDR2 as YYNGEE. Between the trimmed V and J ends, which lost 2 bases and 2 bases, there was a span of 7 bases. CDR3 amino acids: CASSVGLQETQYF. The CDR3 nucleotides are TGTGCCAGCAGCGTGGGTCTACAAGAGACCCAGTACTTC. The full variable domain, with the rest looked up from reference TRBV9 and TRBJ2-5, is DSGVTQTPKHLITATGQRVTLRCSPRSGDLSVYWYQQSLDQGLQFLIQYYNGEERAKGNILERFSAQQFPDLHSELNLSSLELGDSALYFCASSVGLQETQYFGPGTRLLVL.

The chain has TRBV5-4 and TRBJ2-5, with 7 bases matching TRBD1. Germline V gene lookup returns CDR1 SGHNT and CDR2 YYREEE (reference sequence). The V gene end was trimmed by 6 bases and the J gene end by 2 bases; junction bases not matched to a gene: 4. The CDR3 is 13 residues long. The CDR3 nucleotides read TGTGCCAGCAAGGGGACAGATCAAGAGACCCAGTACTTC. This codes for CASKGTDQETQYF.

The V gene is TRBV7-9, the J gene TRBJ1-3, with a weak D call TRBD1 (5 bases). Germline CDR1 and CDR2: SEHNR and FQNEAQ (reference sequence). The length of the CDR3 is 15 residues. V lost 5 bases, J lost 1 base, and 12 bases lay in between. CDR3 region: CASSAREGSGNTIYF. CDR3 DNA: TGTGCCAGCAGCGCCAGGGAAGGGTCTGGAAACACCATATATTTT.

The chain carries TRBV6-6 and TRBJ1-2, with D unclear. The length of the CDR3 is 14 residues. The germline V gene encodes CDR1 MNHNY and CDR2 SVGAGI (reference sequence). V was pared by 4 bases and J by 8 bases, with 17 bases between. The CDR3 DNA reads as TGTGCCAGCAGTTCCGACCTGCGCTTGGGGGGCTACACCTTC. It specifies CASSSDLRLGGYTF.

V and J are TRBV7-6 and TRBJ1-3, with D hard to call. Looked up from germline, CDR1 is SGHVS and CDR2 is FNYEAQ. The V and J ends lost 5 bases and 0 bases respectively, with 14 bases between them. The CDR3 contains 16 residues. CDR3 region: CASSTNGLVSGNTIYF. The CDR3 DNA follows: TGTGCCAGCAGCACAAACGGTTTGGTCTCTGGAAACACCATATATTTT.

DNA for the CDR3: TGCGCCAGCAGCAAACGCACAGGGGGCTTGGCTGAAGCTTTCTTT. Encoded protein: CASSKRTGGLAEAFF. The J gene is TRBJ1-1, the V gene TRBV10-1, with 9 bases fitting TRBD1. V was pared by 6 bases and J by 6 bases, with 11 bases of the junction left unmatched. The CDR3 runs to 15 residues. The germline CDR1 and CDR2 sequences are WNHNN and SYGVQD (reference sequence).

The CDR3 DNA follows: TGTGCCAGCAGCGCACCGGGACTAGCGGGCCAAGAGACCCAGTACTTC. Translation: CASSAPGLAGQETQYF. The chain recombines TRBV7-9 with TRBJ2-5; 12 positions match TRBD2. The CDR3 spans 16 residues. J was trimmed by 1 base and V by 5 bases; bases with no gene match: 5. Germline CDR1 reads SEHNR; CDR2 reads FQNEAQ (reference sequence).

The rearrangement uses TRBV7-3 and TRBJ2-3; the D call may be TRBD1 or TRBD2 (6 bases each). Per germline, CDR1 SGHTA and CDR2 FQGTGA. The CDR3 is 15 residues long. The V and J ends lost 5 bases and 4 bases respectively, with 16 bases between them. The DNA for the CDR3 is TGTGCCAGCAGCCAAGAGGGGGGACGCCCAGATACGCAGTATTTT. Its translation: CASSQEGGRPDTQYF.

The genes are TRBV11-3 and TRBJ2-1, with D unresolved. V was shortened by 0 bases and J by 6 bases, with 6 bases between the two germline ends. This CDR3 region has 13 residues. Germline loops: CDR1 SGHNT, CDR2 YENEEA. CDR3 region: CASSLDKFNEQFF. As DNA, the CDR3 is TGTGCCAGCAGCTTAGACAAATTCAATGAGCAGTTCTTC.